This TCR beta chain originates from a study of blood T cell repertoires in COVID-19. Overall study: There were acute and convalescent COVID-19 samples, and they came from the United States, Italy and Spain.

Germline V gives CDR1 SNHLY, CDR2 FYNNEI. This CDR3 has 15 residues. Trimming cost V 5 bases and J 3 bases; bases outside gene matches: 8. TCRdb's table, derived via immunoSEQ multiplex PCR, lists solely in-frame clones and lacks some. This sample has about 200,000 clones; about 86% occur once, and the top ten carry approximately 4.8%. The participants were between about 18 and 90 years old and came from 20 to 30 US areas. Before they entered the study, exposed participants had met a COVID-19 case within 2 weeks. The sequencing input was PBMCs or T cells enriched from blood (not recorded which). This TCR was sampled from a woman aged 25-40 years who had been exposed to COVID-19. This chain connects TRBV2 to TRBJ1-1, with 8 bases lining up with TRBD1. The CDR3, as DNA: TGTGCCAGCAGTCGGGAAACAGGGGGAGACACTGAAGCTTTCTTT. It codes for CASSRETGGDTEAFF.